A single sample is the source of the 22 T cell receptor beta chains below, sequenced in a study of vaccination and CD4 T cells after COVID-19. Treatment defined: roughly nine-day PBMC culture with coronavirus spike peptide pools or control peptides (ViraFEST assay). Cultured CD4+ T cells had their DNA profiled by the Oncomine TCR Beta short-read assay. In TCRdb, the PCR reads were re-called with MiXCR into one record per CDR3 protein. This sample has over 11,000 distinct CDR3 sequences; about 21% occur once, and the top ten carry 13% to 15%. Which antigens these TCRs recognize remains unknown. The specimen sequenced was cultured CD4+ T cells from blood. The receptors come from a human donor with COVID-19.

V usage is TRBV25-1 and J usage is TRBJ2-1; D might be TRBD2 (5 bases). Germline-derived CDR1 and CDR2 are MGHDK and SYGVNS. This CDR3 region has 14 residues. The germline V and J ends were trimmed by 5 bases and 6 bases, with 14 bases remaining between them. The CDR3: CASSLFGNINEQFF. CDR3 nucleotides: TGTGCCAGCAGTTTGTTCGGGAATATCAATGAGCAGTTCTTC. Looking up the rest from reference TRBV25-1 and TRBJ2-1 gives the full variable domain: EADIYQTPRYLVIGTGKKITLECSQTMGHDKMYWYQQDPGMELHLIHYSYGVNSTEKGDLSSESTVSRIRTEHFPLTLESARPSHTSQYLCASSLFGNINEQFFGPGTRLTVL.

Points on this clonotype: A read error may produce the germline difference seen at one junction end. The gene calls are TRBV24-1 and TRBJ2-1; no clear D. The CDR3 consists of 13 residues. Germline CDR1 and CDR2: KGHDR and SFDVKD. CDR3 sequence (DNA): TGTGGCACCAGTGGCATAGCCTACAATGAGCAGTTCTTC. Its translation: CGTSGIAYNEQFF.

This chain uses TRBV7-2 with TRBJ1-6; no clear D. Germline CDR1 reads SGHTA; CDR2 reads FQGNSA. V shed 2 bases and J shed 10 bases, with 12 bases lying between them. The CDR3 consists of 14 residues. CDR3 DNA: TGTGCCAGCAGCTTACTAAAGGGCCAGTCACCCCTCCACTTT. Encoded protein: CASSLLKGQSPLHF.

This clonotype was picked up a small number of times. The chain uses TRBV20-1 and TRBJ1-3; possible D gene TRBD1, 6 bases. CDR3 length equals 14 residues. V shed 5 bases and J shed 0 bases, with 11 bases lying between them. Germline CDR1 reads DFQATT; CDR2 reads SNEGSKA (reference sequence). The chain's CDR3 is CSAQIQGSGNTIYF. In nucleotides, the CDR3 is TGCAGTGCTCAAATACAGGGCTCTGGAAACACCATATATTTT.

The sample holds a few counts of this clonotype. J is TRBJ1-5 and V is TRBV12-3 or TRBV12-4; tentative D call: TRBD1 (6 bases). Deletions cut 6 bases from V and 7 bases from J, with 16 bases between. The CDR3 has 14 amino acids. The chain's CDR3 is CASRSTGRSQPQHF. DNA of the CDR3: TGTGCCAGCAGGTCAACAGGGAGATCCCAGCCCCAGCATTTT.

In its sample, this clonotype was seen a few times. The chain links TRBV2 to TRBJ2-7; possibly TRBD1 for D (6 bases). The CDR3 contains 13 residues. In germline, CDR1 is SNHLY, CDR2 FYNNEI. V was clipped by 6 bases and J by 1 base, with 10 bases between them. In DNA, the CDR3 is TGTGCCAGCAGATCCCAGGGGTCCTACGAGCAGTACTTC. The encoded protein is CASRSQGSYEQYF.

This clonotype was detected only a few times. The chain combines TRBV7-2 with TRBJ2-3; 7 bases map to TRBD1. The CDR3 is 16 amino acids. Germline V gene data show CDR1 as SGHTA and CDR2 as FQGNSA. The J segment lost 2 bases and the V segment lost 4 bases, leaving 9 bases of the junction unmatched. The CDR3 is CASSSGQVGTTDTQYF. The CDR3 bases are TGTGCCAGCAGCTCAGGACAGGTTGGGACCACAGATACGCAGTATTTT.

As to this clonotype: At one of its ends the junction is not consistent with the germline gene, which may arise from a read error. The chain combines TRBV6-1 with TRBJ1-5, with D perhaps TRBD1 (5 bases). The germline CDR1 and CDR2 sequences are MNHNS and SASEGT. The length of the CDR3 is 14 residues. The CDR3 sequence is CTSSPSTGNQPQHF. The CDR3 DNA reads TGTACCAGCAGTCCATCGACAGGCAATCAGCCCCAGCATTTT.

The rearrangement joins TRBV18 to TRBJ1-5; D is undetermined. This CDR3 contains 16 residues. Germline CDR1 is KGHSH and CDR2 is LQKENI. Between the trimmed V and J ends, which lost 5 bases and 0 bases, there was a span of 14 bases. The CDR3, as DNA: TGTGCCAGCTCAACCAACGGCCGAAATAGCAATCAGCCCCAGCATTTT. It is translated as CASSTNGRNSNQPQHF.

This clonotype has only a few counts. The chain employs TRBV28 and TRBJ2-2; TRBD1 aligns across 7 bases. Germline V CDR1 and CDR2: MDHEN, SYDVKM. CDR3 size: 15 residues. V gave up 4 bases and J gave up 3 bases; unmatched junction bases: 5. The CDR3 region is CASSSADRDTGELFF. The CDR3 DNA sequence: TGTGCCAGCAGTTCAGCCGACAGGGACACCGGGGAGCTGTTTTTT. Complete variable domain (other parts from reference TRBV28 and TRBJ2-2): DVKVTQSSRYLVKRTGEKVFLECVQDMDHENMFWYRQDPGLGLRLIYFSYDVKMKEKGDIPEGYSVSREKKERFSLILESASTNQTSMYLCASSSADRDTGELFFGEGSRLTVL.

The genes are TRBV5-1 and TRBJ2-7, with TRBD1 as a possible D gene (5 bases). CDR1 and CDR2 (germline): SGHRS, YFSETQ. The germline V and J ends were trimmed by 0 bases and 2 bases, with 9 bases remaining between them. This CDR3 comprises 14 residues. Here the CDR3 reads CASSLDAGTYEQYF. DNA for the CDR3: TGCGCCAGCAGCTTGGACGCAGGGACCTACGAGCAGTACTTC.

This chain links TRBV6-1 with TRBJ1-5; D ambiguous. V was clipped by 7 bases and J by 3 bases, with 10 bases between them. Germline assignment: CDR1 MNHNS and CDR2 SASEGT. This CDR3 is built from 13 residues. The CDR3 nucleotides read TGTGCCAGCACCCGGGAGCACAATCAGCCCCAGCATTTT. Translation gives CASTREHNQPQHF.

The chain uses TRBV5-5 and TRBJ1-5; D is unclear. The CDR3 length is 15 residues. Trimming shortened V by 1 base and J by 2 bases, and 10 bases separated the two germline ends. In germline, CDR1 is SGHKS, CDR2 YYEKEE (reference sequence). CDR3 in amino acids: CASSLLGPGNQPQHF. CDR3 DNA sequence: TGTGCCAGCAGCTTGCTAGGGCCTGGCAATCAGCCCCAGCATTTT. The full variable domain, with the rest looked up from reference TRBV5-5 and TRBJ1-5, is DAGVTQSPTHLIKTRGQQVTLRCSPISGHKSVSWYQQVLGQGPQFIFQYYEKEERGRGNFPDRFSARQFPNYSSELNVNALLLGDSALYLCASSLLGPGNQPQHFGDGTRLSIL.

The gene calls are TRBV6-5 and TRBJ1-2, with D maybe TRBD1 (6 bases). Trimming left V 3 bases short and J 4 bases short, with 12 bases between. The CDR3 is made up of 14 amino acids. Germline V lookup: CDR1 MNHEY, CDR2 SVGAGI. The CDR3 region is CASSYTGPGYGYTF. The CDR3 nucleotides read TGTGCCAGCAGTTATACAGGGCCGGGCTATGGCTACACCTTC.

V is TRBV5-4 and J is TRBJ2-3; no clear D gene. CDR1 is SGHNT, CDR2 YYREEE, per germline (reference sequence). Trimming took 1 base from V and 2 from J, leaving 11 bases between them. CDR3 size: 15 residues. The CDR3 DNA is TGTGCCAGCAGCTTGTTAGTAGGTAACACAGATACGCAGTATTTT. Its protein product is CASSLLVGNTDTQYF.

For this clonotype: Germline and junction disagree at one end, which may indicate a read error. This chain connects TRBV6-1 to TRBJ1-4; perhaps TRBD1 as D (6 bases). CDR1 and CDR2 from the germline V gene are MNHNS and SASEGT. CDR3 size: 14 residues. The CDR3 here is CASSAQGVNVKLFF. The DNA for the CDR3 is TGTGCCAGCAGCGCACAGGGAGTGAATGTAAAACTGTTTTTT.

The J gene is TRBJ2-3, the V gene TRBV6-1; D is possibly TRBD2 (6 bases). The CDR3 runs to 14 residues. CDR1 MNHNS and CDR2 SASEGT come from the germline V gene. Trimming left V 7 bases short and J 4 bases short, with 15 bases between. CDR3 bases: TGTGCCAGCAAAATGGCGGGGATGGCAGATACGCAGTATTTT. Amino acids: CASKMAGMADTQYF.

There are a few counts of this clonotype. The V call is TRBV10-1, the J call TRBJ2-2, with D tentatively TRBD2 (5 bases). Germline lookup yields CDR1 WNHNN and CDR2 SYGVQD (reference sequence). Trimming took 6 bases from V and 2 from J, leaving 7 bases between them. The CDR3 covers 13 residues. CDR3 amino acids: CASREENTGELFF. The CDR3 DNA reads as TGCGCCAGCAGGGAGGAAAACACCGGGGAGCTGTTTTTT.

This chain uses TRBV7-2 with TRBJ1-4; TRBD1 matches at 8 bases. The CDR3 loop spans 15 amino acids. After removal of 5 bases from V and 3 bases from J, the junction contained 5 bases not matched to a gene. Germline V gives CDR1 SGHTA, CDR2 FQGNSA. The CDR3 region is CASSPRQGSNEKLFF. The CDR3 DNA sequence: TGTGCCAGCAGCCCGAGACAGGGGTCTAATGAAAAACTGTTTTTT.

Within the sample, this clonotype is medium-sized. The V call is TRBV7-9, the J call TRBJ2-3, with D hard to call. This CDR3 is built from 18 residues. V lost 2 bases and J lost 0, with 18 bases in between. CDR1 is SEHNR, CDR2 FQNEAQ, per germline (reference sequence). CDR3 DNA sequence: TGTGCCAGCAGCTTAACATCTCGGTCAGGTGCGAGCACAGATACGCAGTATTTT. Translated, it gives CASSLTSRSGASTDTQYF.

The chain combines TRBV12-3 or TRBV12-4 with TRBJ2-1, with a possible D match to TRBD1 (6 bases). CDR3 size: 14 residues. Trimming removed 2 bases at V and 8 bases at J, with 13 bases between. CDR3 DNA: TGTGCCAGCAGTTTAAGGGGGAGTTTGGATGAGCAGTTCTTC. It translates to CASSLRGSLDEQFF.

The chain combines TRBV27 with TRBJ2-7, with 12 bases that match TRBD2. The trim removed 4 bases at V and 1 base at J, leaving 5 bases unmatched. This CDR3 is 16 amino acids long. Germline CDR1 reads MNHEY; CDR2 reads SMNVEV (reference sequence). The CDR3 region is CASSSAGLAGSYEQYF. DNA of the CDR3: TGTGCCAGCAGTTCAGCGGGACTAGCGGGTTCCTACGAGCAGTACTTC.